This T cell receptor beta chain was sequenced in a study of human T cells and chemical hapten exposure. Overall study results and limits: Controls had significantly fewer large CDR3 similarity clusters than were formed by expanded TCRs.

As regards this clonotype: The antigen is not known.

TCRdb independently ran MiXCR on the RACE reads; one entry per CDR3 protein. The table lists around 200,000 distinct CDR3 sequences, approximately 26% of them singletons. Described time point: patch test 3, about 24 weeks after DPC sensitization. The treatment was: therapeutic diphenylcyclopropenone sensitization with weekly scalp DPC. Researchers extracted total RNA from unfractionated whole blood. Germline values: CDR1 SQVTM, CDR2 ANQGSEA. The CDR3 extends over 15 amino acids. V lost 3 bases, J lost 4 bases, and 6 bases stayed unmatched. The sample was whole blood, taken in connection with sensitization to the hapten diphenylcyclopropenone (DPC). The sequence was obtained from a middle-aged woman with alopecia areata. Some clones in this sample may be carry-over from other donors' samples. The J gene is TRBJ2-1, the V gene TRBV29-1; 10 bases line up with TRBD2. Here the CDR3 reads CSVDPGTSVYNEQFF. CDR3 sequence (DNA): TGCAGCGTTGACCCCGGGACTAGCGTGTACAATGAGCAGTTCTTC.